Each of the 17 T cell receptor beta chains below was sequenced from the same sample in a study of shared clonotypes between healthy human individuals. Profiling relied on immunoSEQ multiplex PCR, and the TCRdb table lists in-frame clones only, not all of them. The data contain about 470,000 clones, around 75% of them singletons. Source material: PBMCs. These receptors originate from a woman aged 40 to 49 in good health. Some clones in this sample may be carry-over from other donors' samples.

The chain links TRBV11-2 to TRBJ1-5; maybe TRBD1 (5 bases). Germline CDR1 is SGHAT and CDR2 is FQNNGV. This CDR3 is 16 amino acids long. V lost 0 bases and J 7 bases, leaving 16 bases between the germline ends. CDR3 sequence reads: CASSLEYRRLGQPQHF. CDR3 nucleotide sequence: TGTGCCAGCAGCTTAGAGTACAGGCGCCTAGGGCAGCCCCAGCATTTT.

This chain uses TRBV27 with TRBJ2-7; TRBD2 matches 11 bases. V shed 7 bases, J shed 3 bases, and the junction held 14 bases outside the gene matches. Germline CDR1 is MNHEY and CDR2 is SMNVEV (reference sequence). This CDR3 has 17 amino acids. The CDR3 spells CASTSLELAGARYEQYF. The CDR3 coding sequence is TGTGCCAGCACCTCTTTGGAACTAGCGGGAGCACGCTACGAGCAGTACTTC.

This sequence joins TRBV11-2 and TRBJ2-3; unclear D gene. The V gene's germline CDR1 is SGHAT and CDR2 FQNNGV. This CDR3 is 15 amino acids long. The V end lost 2 bases, the J end lost 4 bases, and 13 bases lay between the germline ends. CDR3 nucleotide sequence: TGTGCCAGCAGCTTATTCCAGCGTGTCCCAGATACGCAGTATTTT. It yields the protein CASSLFQRVPDTQYF.

V gene TRBV5-4 combines with J gene TRBJ2-7; D might be TRBD1 (7 bases). The CDR3 extends over 13 amino acids. Germline CDR1 and CDR2: SGHNT and YYREEE (reference sequence). Trimming removed 2 bases from V and 4 bases from J, with 10 bases in between. CDR3 residues: CASSLQGRYEQYF. The CDR3 DNA reads TGTGCCAGCAGCTTACAGGGGAGGTACGAGCAGTACTTC.

V usage is TRBV10-1 and J usage is TRBJ2-7; D is unresolved. CDR1 is WNHNN and CDR2 is SYGVQD in the germline V gene (reference sequence). The CDR3 is 10 amino acids. The CDR3 sequence: CDRGRREQYF. CDR3 nucleotide sequence: TGCGACAGAGGACGACGCGAGCAGTACTTC.

This clone appeared once. The V gene is TRBV7-3, the J gene TRBJ2-2; 10 positions agree with TRBD2. Germline V gene sequence: CDR1 SGHTA, CDR2 FQGTGA. This CDR3 is 17 amino acids long. V shed 5 bases, J shed 7 bases, and the junction held 13 bases outside the gene matches. CDR3 in DNA: TGTGCCAGCAGCCTGGCGCTAGCGGGAGACTCTCGCGGGGAGCTGTTTTTT. This sequence encodes CASSLALAGDSRGELFF.

V usage is TRBV5-8 and J usage is TRBJ2-6; D ambiguous. Germline V lookup: CDR1 SGHTS, CDR2 YDEGEE. The CDR3 contains 14 residues. V dropped 5 bases and J dropped 0 bases, with 6 bases sitting between them. This CDR3 reads CASRNNSGANVLTF. The CDR3 nucleotides are TGTGCCAGCAGGAATAACTCTGGGGCCAACGTCCTGACTTTC.

The genes are TRBV5-4 and TRBJ2-1, with 8 bases lining up with TRBD2. The CDR3 spans 16 residues. Germline CDR1 is SGHNT and CDR2 is YYREEE (reference sequence). Trimming cost V 5 bases and J 4 bases; bases outside gene matches: 11. This CDR3 reads CASRPSLAEGYNEQFF. DNA for the CDR3: TGTGCCAGCAGACCTTCACTAGCGGAGGGGTACAATGAGCAGTTCTTC.

J is TRBJ1-6 and V is TRBV6-5; no firm D call. The CDR3 has 14 amino acids. V dropped 6 bases and J dropped 9 bases, with 15 bases sitting between them. Per the germline V gene, CDR1 is MNHEY and CDR2 is SVGAGI. The CDR3 loop is CASSSGRIGSPLHF. The CDR3, as DNA: TGTGCCAGCAGCTCCGGGAGGATAGGTTCACCCCTCCACTTT.

The V gene is TRBV7-9, the J gene TRBJ2-2, with 8 bases aligning to TRBD2. V lost 9 bases and J lost 4; bases outside the gene matches: 10. This CDR3 spans 15 amino acids. Germline CDR1 SEHNR, CDR2 FQNEAQ (reference sequence). Here the CDR3 DNA reads TGTGCCAGTGGGGCTACAGCGGGAGTCACCGGGGAGCTGTTTTTT. Translating it yields CASGATAGVTGELFF.

This clone was detected many times. The chain is built from TRBV7-9 and TRBJ2-2; 13 positions agree with TRBD2. Germline V CDR1 and CDR2: SEHNR, FQNEAQ (reference sequence). The trim removed 5 bases at V and 2 bases at J, leaving 8 bases unmatched. The CDR3 has 18 residues. CDR3 loop: CASSPGTSGTENTGELFF. The CDR3 DNA sequence: TGTGCCAGCAGCCCGGGGACTAGCGGGACCGAAAACACCGGGGAGCTGTTTTTT.

This clone was seen only once. The rearrangement joins TRBV7-8 to TRBJ2-5; D gene uncertain. Per germline, CDR1 SGHVS and CDR2 FQNEAQ. V lost 1 base and J lost 2, with 8 bases in between. This CDR3 has 14 amino acids. CDR3 amino acids: CASSLVSIQETQYF. The CDR3 DNA sequence: TGTGCCAGCAGCTTAGTATCTATACAAGAGACCCAGTACTTC.

Comment on this clone: Other DNA sequences within the sample encode an identical CDR3. This chain links TRBV5-1 with TRBJ2-1; TRBD2 is a possible D gene (5 bases). The CDR3 has 16 amino acids. The V gene's germline CDR1 is SGHRS and CDR2 YFSETQ. V was pared by 0 bases and J by 0 bases, with 10 bases between. CDR3 in DNA: TGCGCCAGCAGCTTGGTAGCGCAAAGCTCCTACAATGAGCAGTTCTTC. This translates into CASSLVAQSSYNEQFF.

V and J are TRBV5-4 and TRBJ2-3; the match to TRBD1 covers 7 bases. The CDR3 runs 15 residues. Germline CDR1 and CDR2: SGHNT and YYREEE (reference sequence). Germline trimming cut 1 base from V and 5 bases from J; bases unmatched to any gene: 7. CDR3 protein: CASSLRGRGGDTQYF. The CDR3 bases are TGTGCCAGCAGCTTGAGGGGGCGCGGCGGAGATACGCAGTATTTT.

V and J are TRBV2 and TRBJ2-1; maybe TRBD2 (7 bases). Looked up from germline, CDR1 is SNHLY and CDR2 is FYNNEI. V gave up 11 bases and J gave up 7 bases, with 21 bases separating them. There are 14 residues in the CDR3. CDR3 in amino acids: CASMQEGGTNEQFF. For the CDR3, the DNA is TGTGCCTCCATGCAGGAGGGGGGGACGAATGAGCAGTTCTTC.

The chain is built from TRBV19 and TRBJ2-2; no firm D call. V lost 10 bases, J lost 0 bases, and 15 bases lay in between. Germline V CDR1 and CDR2: LNHDA, SQIVND (reference sequence). The CDR3 runs 15 residues. The CDR3 coding sequence is TGTGCCACCCTCACTACATCCGCGAACACCGGGGAGCTGTTTTTT. It yields the protein CATLTTSANTGELFF.

The CDR3 region has the DNA TGTGCCAGCAGTCAAGCGGGAGGTTCCTACGAGCAGTACTTC. Translated, it gives CASSQAGGSYEQYF. This chain links TRBV28 with TRBJ2-7; 9 positions agree with TRBD2. This CDR3 comprises 14 residues. Trimming cost V 5 bases and J 1 base; bases outside gene matches: 3. Germline-derived CDR1 and CDR2 are MDHEN and SYDVKM.